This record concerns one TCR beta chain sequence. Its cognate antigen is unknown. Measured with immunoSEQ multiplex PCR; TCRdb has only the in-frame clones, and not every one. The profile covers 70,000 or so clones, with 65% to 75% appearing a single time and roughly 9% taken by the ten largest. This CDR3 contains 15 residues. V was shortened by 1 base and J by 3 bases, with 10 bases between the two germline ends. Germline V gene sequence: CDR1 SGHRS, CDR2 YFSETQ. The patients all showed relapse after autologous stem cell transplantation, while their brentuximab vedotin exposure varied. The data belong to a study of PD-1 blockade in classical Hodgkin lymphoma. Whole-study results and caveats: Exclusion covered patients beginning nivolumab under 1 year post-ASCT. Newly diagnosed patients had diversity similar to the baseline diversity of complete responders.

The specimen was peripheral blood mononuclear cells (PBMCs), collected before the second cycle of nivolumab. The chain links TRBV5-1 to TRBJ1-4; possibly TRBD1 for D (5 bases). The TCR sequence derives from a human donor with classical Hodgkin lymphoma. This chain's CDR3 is CASSLWGTANEKLFF. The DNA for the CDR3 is TGCGCCAGCAGCTTGTGGGGGACGGCTAATGAAAAACTGTTTTTT.